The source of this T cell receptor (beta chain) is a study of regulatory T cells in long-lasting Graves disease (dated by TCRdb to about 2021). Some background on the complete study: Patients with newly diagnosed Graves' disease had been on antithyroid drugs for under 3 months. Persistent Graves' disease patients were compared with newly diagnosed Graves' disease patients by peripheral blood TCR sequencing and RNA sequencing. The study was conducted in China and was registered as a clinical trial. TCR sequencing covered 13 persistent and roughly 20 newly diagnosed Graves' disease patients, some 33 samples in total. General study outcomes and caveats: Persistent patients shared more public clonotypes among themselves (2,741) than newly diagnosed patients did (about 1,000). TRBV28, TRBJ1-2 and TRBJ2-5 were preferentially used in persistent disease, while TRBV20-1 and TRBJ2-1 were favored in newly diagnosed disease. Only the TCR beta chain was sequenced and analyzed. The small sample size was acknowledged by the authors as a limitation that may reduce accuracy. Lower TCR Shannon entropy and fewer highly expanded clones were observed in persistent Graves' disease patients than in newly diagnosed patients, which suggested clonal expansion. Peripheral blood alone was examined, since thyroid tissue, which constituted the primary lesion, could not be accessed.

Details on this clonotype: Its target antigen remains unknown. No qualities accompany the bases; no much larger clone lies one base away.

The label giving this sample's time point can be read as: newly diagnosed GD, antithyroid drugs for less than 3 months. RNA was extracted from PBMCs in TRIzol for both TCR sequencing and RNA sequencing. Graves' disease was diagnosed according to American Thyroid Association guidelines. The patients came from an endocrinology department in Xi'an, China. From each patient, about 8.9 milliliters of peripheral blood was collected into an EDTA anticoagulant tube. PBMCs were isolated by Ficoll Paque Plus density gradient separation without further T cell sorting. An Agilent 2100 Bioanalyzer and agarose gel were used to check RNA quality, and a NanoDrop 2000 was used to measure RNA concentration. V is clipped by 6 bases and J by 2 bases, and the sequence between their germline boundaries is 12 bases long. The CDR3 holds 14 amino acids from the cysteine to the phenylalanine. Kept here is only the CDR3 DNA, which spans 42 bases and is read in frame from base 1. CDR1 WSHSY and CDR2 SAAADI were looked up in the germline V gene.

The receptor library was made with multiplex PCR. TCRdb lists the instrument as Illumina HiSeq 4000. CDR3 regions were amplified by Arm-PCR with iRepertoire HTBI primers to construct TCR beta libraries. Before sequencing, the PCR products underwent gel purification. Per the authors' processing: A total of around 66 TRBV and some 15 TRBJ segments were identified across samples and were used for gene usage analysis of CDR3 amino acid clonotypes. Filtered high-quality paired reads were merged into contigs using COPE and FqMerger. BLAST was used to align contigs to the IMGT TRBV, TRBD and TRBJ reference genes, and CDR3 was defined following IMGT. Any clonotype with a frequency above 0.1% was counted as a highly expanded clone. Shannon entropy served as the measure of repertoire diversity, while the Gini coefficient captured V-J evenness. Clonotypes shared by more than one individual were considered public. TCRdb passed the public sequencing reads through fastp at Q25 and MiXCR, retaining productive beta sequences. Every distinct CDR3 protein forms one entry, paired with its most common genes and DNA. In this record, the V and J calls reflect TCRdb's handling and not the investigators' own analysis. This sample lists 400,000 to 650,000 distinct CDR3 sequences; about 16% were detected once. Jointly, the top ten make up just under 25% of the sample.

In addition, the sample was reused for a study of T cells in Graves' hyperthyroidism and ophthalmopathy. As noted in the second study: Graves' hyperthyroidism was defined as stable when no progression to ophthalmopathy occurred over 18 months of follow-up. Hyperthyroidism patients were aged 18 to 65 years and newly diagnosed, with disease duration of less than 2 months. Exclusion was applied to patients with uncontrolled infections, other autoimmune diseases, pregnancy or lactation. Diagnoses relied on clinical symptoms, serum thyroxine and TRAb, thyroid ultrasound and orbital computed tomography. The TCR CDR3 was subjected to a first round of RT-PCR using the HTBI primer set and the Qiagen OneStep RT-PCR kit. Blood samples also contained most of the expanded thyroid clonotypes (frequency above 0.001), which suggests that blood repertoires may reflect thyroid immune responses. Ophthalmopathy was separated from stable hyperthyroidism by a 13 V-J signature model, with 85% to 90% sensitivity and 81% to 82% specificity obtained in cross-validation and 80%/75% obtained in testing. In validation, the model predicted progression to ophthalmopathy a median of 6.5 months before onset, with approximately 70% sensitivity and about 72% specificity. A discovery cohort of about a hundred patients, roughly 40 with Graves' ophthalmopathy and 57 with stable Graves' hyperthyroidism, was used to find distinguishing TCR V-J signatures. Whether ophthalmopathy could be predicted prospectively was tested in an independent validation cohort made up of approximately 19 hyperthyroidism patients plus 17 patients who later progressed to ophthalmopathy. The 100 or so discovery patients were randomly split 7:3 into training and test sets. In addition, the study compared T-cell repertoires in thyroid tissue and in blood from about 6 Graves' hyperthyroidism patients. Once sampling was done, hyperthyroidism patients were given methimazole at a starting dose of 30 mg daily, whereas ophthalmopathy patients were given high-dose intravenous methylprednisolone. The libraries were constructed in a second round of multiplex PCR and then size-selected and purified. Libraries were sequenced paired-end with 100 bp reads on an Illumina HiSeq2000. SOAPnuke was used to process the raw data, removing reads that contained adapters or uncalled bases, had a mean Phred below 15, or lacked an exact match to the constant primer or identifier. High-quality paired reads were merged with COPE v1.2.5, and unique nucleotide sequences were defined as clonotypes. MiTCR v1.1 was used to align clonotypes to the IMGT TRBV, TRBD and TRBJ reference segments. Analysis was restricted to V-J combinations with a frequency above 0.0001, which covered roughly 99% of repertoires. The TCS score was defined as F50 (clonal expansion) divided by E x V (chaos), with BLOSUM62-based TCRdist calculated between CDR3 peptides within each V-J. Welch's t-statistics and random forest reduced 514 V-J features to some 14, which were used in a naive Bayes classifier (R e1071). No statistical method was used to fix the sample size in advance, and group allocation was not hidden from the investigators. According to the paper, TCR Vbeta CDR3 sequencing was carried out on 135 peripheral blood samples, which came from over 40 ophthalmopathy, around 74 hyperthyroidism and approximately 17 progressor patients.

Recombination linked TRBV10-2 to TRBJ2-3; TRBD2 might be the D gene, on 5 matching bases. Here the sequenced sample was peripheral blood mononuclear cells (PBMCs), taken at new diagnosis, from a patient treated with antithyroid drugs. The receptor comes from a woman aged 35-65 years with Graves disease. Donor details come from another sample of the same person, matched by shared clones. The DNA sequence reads TGCGCCAGCAGGACGGGATCTATCACAGATACGCAGTATTTT. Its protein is CASRTGSITDTQYF.